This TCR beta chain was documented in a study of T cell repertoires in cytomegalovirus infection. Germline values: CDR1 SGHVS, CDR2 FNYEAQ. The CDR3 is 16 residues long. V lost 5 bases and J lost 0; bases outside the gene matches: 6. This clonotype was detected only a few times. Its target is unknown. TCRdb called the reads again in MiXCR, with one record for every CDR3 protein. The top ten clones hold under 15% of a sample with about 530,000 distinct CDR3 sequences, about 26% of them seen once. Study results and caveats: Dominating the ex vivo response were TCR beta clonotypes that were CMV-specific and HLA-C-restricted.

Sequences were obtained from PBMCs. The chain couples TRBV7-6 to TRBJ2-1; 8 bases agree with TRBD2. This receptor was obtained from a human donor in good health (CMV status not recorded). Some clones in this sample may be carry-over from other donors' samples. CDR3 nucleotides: TGTGCCAGCAGCCCCCAGAGCGGGAGCTCCTACAATGAGCAGTTCTTC. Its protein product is CASSPQSGSSYNEQFF.